This passage covers 10 T cell receptor beta chains from one sample sequenced in a study of CD8 T cells in Susac syndrome. Random-hexamer reverse transcription was applied to about 0.45 to 1 ug RNA. TCRdb reanalysed the immunoSEQ multiplex PCR reads using MiXCR and keeps one entry per CDR3 protein. The sample records about 80,000 distinct CDR3 sequences, roughly 96% being singletons. The source material was CD8+ T cells from PBMCs. All receptors derive from a human donor with Susac syndrome.

The chain combines TRBV5-6 with TRBJ1-5, with D perhaps matching TRBD1 (6 bases). This CDR3 has 16 residues. Germline CDR1 SGHDT, CDR2 YYEEEE. Trimming removed 1 base at V and 5 bases at J, with 16 bases between. The CDR3 bases are TGTGCCAGCAGCTTGTATGTCGGGACACCAGATCAGCCCCAGCATTTT. It specifies CASSLYVGTPDQPQHF.

The chain combines TRBV20-1 with TRBJ1-1; maybe TRBD1 (6 bases). The germline V gene has CDR1 DFQATT and CDR2 SNEGSKA (reference sequence). Trimming took off 0 bases at V and 0 bases at J, with 17 bases between the two ends. There are 17 residues in the CDR3. The CDR3: CSARDLQGRDLNTEAFF. The CDR3 region has the DNA TGCAGTGCTAGAGATCTCCAGGGGAGGGATTTGAACACTGAAGCTTTCTTT.

This sequence joins TRBV3-1 and TRBJ2-3, with D perhaps given as TRBD1 or TRBD2 (6 bases each). The CDR3 totals 14 residues. V was shortened by 4 bases and J by 1 base, with 9 bases between the two germline ends. Germline assignment: CDR1 LGHDT and CDR2 YNNKEL (reference sequence). The CDR3 sequence: CASSPRGGTDTQYF. CDR3 DNA sequence: TGTGCCAGCAGCCCTAGGGGGGGCACAGATACGCAGTATTTT.

V usage is TRBV20-1 and J usage is TRBJ2-7, with TRBD1 matching 8 bases. Per the germline V gene, CDR1 is DFQATT and CDR2 is SNEGSKA (reference sequence). V shed 0 bases, J shed 2 bases, and the junction held 6 bases outside the gene matches. This CDR3 spans 15 amino acids. The DNA for the CDR3 is TGCAGTGCTAGAGACCGGGACAGGTGGCCCTACGAGCAGTACGTC. Amino acids: CSARDRDRWPYEQYV.

The V call is TRBV28, the J call TRBJ1-1; 8 positions agree with TRBD1. V gave up 2 bases and J gave up 4 bases; unmatched junction bases: 3. The CDR3 spans 14 residues. Germline V gene sequence: CDR1 MDHEN, CDR2 SYDVKM. The CDR3 DNA follows: TGTGCCAGCAGTTTAAGCAGGGGGCTCACTGAAGCTTTCTTT. Amino acid sequence: CASSLSRGLTEAFF. Complete variable domain (other parts from reference TRBV28 and TRBJ1-1): DVKVTQSSRYLVKRTGEKVFLECVQDMDHENMFWYRQDPGLGLRLIYFSYDVKMKEKGDIPEGYSVSREKKERFSLILESASTNQTSMYLCASSLSRGLTEAFFGQGTRLTVV.

J is TRBJ1-5 and V is TRBV7-8; D remains unclear. V shed 5 bases and J shed 4 bases, with 15 bases lying between them. CDR3 length equals 15 residues. The germline V gene encodes CDR1 SGHVS and CDR2 FQNEAQ. The CDR3 nucleotides are TGTGCCAGCAGCGTGAAGTGGGTCGCAAATCAGCCCCAGCATTTT. As protein: CASSVKWVANQPQHF.

The chain uses TRBV9 and TRBJ2-3; 13 nucleotides align to TRBD2. V was clipped by 0 bases and J by 4 bases; unmatched bases: 2. This CDR3 contains 16 residues. Germline V gene lookup returns CDR1 SGDLS and CDR2 YYNGEE. CDR3 bases: TGTGCCAGCAGCGTAGGGGGACTAGCGGGATCAGATACGCAGTATTTT. As protein: CASSVGGLAGSDTQYF.

V gene TRBV7-9 combines with J gene TRBJ2-3; no reliable D call. Trimming took off 7 bases at V and 1 base at J, with 12 bases between the two ends. Looked up from germline, CDR1 is SEHNR and CDR2 is FQNEAQ (reference sequence). The CDR3 is 14 residues long. This chain's CDR3 is CASMGPYGTDTQYF. Here the CDR3 DNA reads TGTGCCAGCATGGGCCCGTACGGCACAGATACGCAGTATTTT.

The CDR3 DNA reads as TGTGCTAGTGGCCGGAGTTACAATGAGCAGTTCTTC. It encodes CASGRSYNEQFF. The chain is built from TRBV12-5 and TRBJ2-1; D not resolved. V gave up 6 bases and J gave up 4 bases, with 7 bases separating them. The length of the CDR3 is 12 residues. Germline loops: CDR1 LGHNT, CDR2 FRNRAP.

V and J are TRBV20-1 and TRBJ2-5, with a weak D call TRBD1 (6 bases). The V and J ends lost 5 bases and 2 bases respectively, with 27 bases between them. Germline CDR1 reads DFQATT; CDR2 reads SNEGSKA (reference sequence). The CDR3 consists of 18 residues. CDR3 amino acids: CSARPTWTSQGIQETQYF. The CDR3 DNA sequence: TGCAGTGCTCGACCTACCTGGACATCTCAGGGGATACAAGAGACCCAGTACTTC.